A selection of T cell receptor beta chains follows, all from one sample in a study of cytomegalovirus exposure and HLA in healthy donors. Profiling relied on immunoSEQ multiplex PCR, and the TCRdb table lists in-frame clones only, not all of them. The sample records fewer than 200,000 clones, approximately 9.5% being singletons. Source material: PBMCs. The receptor set was obtained from a woman in her twenties or thirties in good health and CMV-seropositive. Both conserved end residues are part of each CDR3. Each record gives: CDR3 DNA, CDR3 protein, V gene, D gene, clone size, J gene. A D gene is named only where the DNA matches it firmly. Clone size is given for some rows only: seen once, a few or many times, or a class if the clone is expanded.

CDR3 DNA: TGTGCCAGTAGTATAAACCGTGGGAGCCGCGAGCAGTACTTC
CDR3 protein: CASSINRGSREQYF
V gene: TRBV19
D gene: .
clone size: .
J gene: TRBJ2-7

CDR3 DNA: TGTGCCAGTAGTCCTGCACAGGGCTACACTGAAGCTTTCTTT
CDR3 protein: CASSPAQGYTEAFF
V gene: TRBV19
D gene: .
clone size: .
J gene: TRBJ1-1

CDR3 DNA: TGCGCCAGCAGCCCCAGGTCGGCCAACGTCCTGACTTTC
CDR3 protein: CASSPRSANVLTF
V gene: TRBV4-1
D gene: .
clone size: .
J gene: TRBJ2-6

CDR3 DNA: TGTGCCAGCAGCTTTAAGTCTGAGGGCCAGTACTTC
CDR3 protein: CASSFKSEGQYF
V gene: TRBV7-9
D gene: .
clone size: few
J gene: TRBJ2-5

CDR3 DNA: TGTGCCAGCAGAACACCGGGGGGGAATGGCTACACCTTC
CDR3 protein: CASRTPGGNGYTF
V gene: TRBV6-5
D gene: .
clone size: few
J gene: TRBJ1-2

CDR3 DNA: TGTGCCAGCCGGACAGCGGACTCCTACGAGCAGTACTTC
CDR3 protein: CASRTADSYEQYF
V gene: TRBV6-1
D gene: .
clone size: few
J gene: TRBJ2-7

CDR3 DNA: TGTGCCACCAGCAGAGATCCCACAGTACCTCCCTATGGCTACACCTTC
CDR3 protein: CATSRDPTVPPYGYTF
V gene: TRBV15
D gene: .
clone size: few
J gene: TRBJ1-2

CDR3 DNA: TGCGCCAGCAGCTTGGGGCTAGCGGGCTCTAGCACAGATACGCAGTATTTT
CDR3 protein: CASSLGLAGSSTDTQYF
V gene: TRBV5-1
D gene: TRBD2
clone size: few
J gene: TRBJ2-3

CDR3 DNA: TGCGCCAGCAGCTTTACAGGGAGCGGGAAGAACACCGGGGAGCTGTTTTTT
CDR3 protein: CASSFTGSGKNTGELFF
V gene: TRBV5-1
D gene: .
clone size: few
J gene: TRBJ2-2

CDR3 DNA: TGTGCCAGCAGTGATTTGGGCGTTGAAGCTTTCTTT
CDR3 protein: CASSDLGVEAFF
V gene: TRBV2
D gene: .
clone size: few
J gene: TRBJ1-1

CDR3 DNA: TGTGCCAGTAGAGCCCCCGCAGATACGCAGTATTTT
CDR3 protein: CASRAPADTQYF
V gene: TRBV19
D gene: .
clone size: .
J gene: TRBJ2-3

CDR3 DNA: TGCGCCAGCAGCCAACCATCCCCCCGGGCACTAGCGGGAGGCCTCGCCAGGAATGAGCAGTTCTTC
CDR3 protein: CASSQPSPRALAGGLARNEQFF
V gene: TRBV4-1
D gene: TRBD2
clone size: .
J gene: TRBJ2-1

CDR3 DNA: TGTGCCAGCAGTTACTCGATTTGGGGGGGCTCAGATACGCAGTATTTT
CDR3 protein: CASSYSIWGGSDTQYF
V gene: TRBV6-5
D gene: .
clone size: .
J gene: TRBJ2-3

CDR3 DNA: TGTGCCAGTAGTAGCGGATGGGACAGGTTAAATCAGCCCCAGCATTTT
CDR3 protein: CASSSGWDRLNQPQHF
V gene: TRBV19
D gene: TRBD1
clone size: few
J gene: TRBJ1-5

CDR3 DNA: TGCGCCAGCAGCTGGGGGGGTATCGAGAACACTGAAGCTTTCTTT
CDR3 protein: CASSWGGIENTEAFF
V gene: TRBV5-1
D gene: .
clone size: .
J gene: TRBJ1-1

CDR3 DNA: TGCGCCAGCAGCATCCTACAGGGGAGCACAGATACGCAGTATTTT
CDR3 protein: CASSILQGSTDTQYF
V gene: TRBV5-1
D gene: TRBD1
clone size: few
J gene: TRBJ2-3

CDR3 DNA: TGCGCCAGCAGCTTCGATCAGGGCTACGAGCAGTACTTC
CDR3 protein: CASSFDQGYEQYF
V gene: TRBV5-1
D gene: .
clone size: .
J gene: TRBJ2-7

CDR3 DNA: TGCACCAGCAGCCAAGATCGGGGGGCGCCGAACACCGGGGAGCTGTTTTTT
CDR3 protein: CTSSQDRGAPNTGELFF
V gene: TRBV1
D gene: .
clone size: few
J gene: TRBJ2-2

CDR3 DNA: TGTGCCAGCAGTTTATCGCGGGGACAGGGGGCGGGCTATGGCTACACCTTC
CDR3 protein: CASSLSRGQGAGYGYTF
V gene: TRBV27
D gene: TRBD1
clone size: .
J gene: TRBJ1-2

CDR3 DNA: TGTGCCTCCGGGTATCGCAATCAGCCCCAGCATTTT
CDR3 protein: CASGYRNQPQHF
V gene: TRBV30
D gene: .
clone size: few
J gene: TRBJ1-5

CDR3 DNA: TGTGCCAGCAGCTTGGCGGCGGTACTCGGGGAGCTGTTTTTT
CDR3 protein: CASSLAAVLGELFF
V gene: TRBV5-6
D gene: .
clone size: .
J gene: TRBJ2-2

CDR3 DNA: TGTGCCAGCTCACCTCTTCTTGAGGGACAAGGGAACACTGAAGCTTTCTTT
CDR3 protein: CASSPLLEGQGNTEAFF
V gene: TRBV18
D gene: .
clone size: few
J gene: TRBJ1-1

CDR3 DNA: TGTGCCAGTAGTCCAAGGACAGGGTCTGAAGCTTTCTTT
CDR3 protein: CASSPRTGSEAFF
V gene: TRBV19
D gene: TRBD1
clone size: .
J gene: TRBJ1-1

CDR3 DNA: TGTGCCAGCAGCTTAGATGGCGGGGATCAAGAGACCCAGTACTTC
CDR3 protein: CASSLDGGDQETQYF
V gene: TRBV13
D gene: .
clone size: few
J gene: TRBJ2-5

CDR3 DNA: TGTGCCAGCAGCTTCGGGGGGCACCACCAAGAGACCCAGTACTTC
CDR3 protein: CASSFGGHHQETQYF
V gene: TRBV5-4
D gene: .
clone size: few
J gene: TRBJ2-5

CDR3 DNA: TGTGCCAGTGCTGTGACAGGGGGGTACGAGCAGCACTTC
CDR3 protein: CASAVTGGYEQHF
V gene: TRBV18
D gene: TRBD1
clone size: few
J gene: TRBJ2-7

CDR3 DNA: TGTGCCAGCAGCGTCGCAGGGTGGAACACTGAAGCTTTCTTT
CDR3 protein: CASSVAGWNTEAFF
V gene: TRBV5-6
D gene: .
clone size: few
J gene: TRBJ1-1

CDR3 DNA: TGTGCCAGCAGCTCCCCGAGGCCAGGCGGACACACAGATACGCAGTATTTT
CDR3 protein: CASSSPRPGGHTDTQYF
V gene: TRBV7-3
D gene: .
clone size: few
J gene: TRBJ2-3

CDR3 DNA: TGCAGTGCCAGGGTACGAGAGACCCAGTACTTC
CDR3 protein: CSARVRETQYF
V gene: TRBV20-1
D gene: .
clone size: .
J gene: TRBJ2-5

CDR3 DNA: TGTGCCAGCAGCTTGAGGGAGGGAGTAGGTGAAAAACTGTTTTTT
CDR3 protein: CASSLREGVGEKLFF
V gene: TRBV5-4
D gene: .
clone size: .
J gene: TRBJ1-4

CDR3 DNA: TGTGCCAGTAGTTTATCGGGAGGGTCCTACGAGCAGTACTTC
CDR3 protein: CASSLSGGSYEQYF
V gene: TRBV19
D gene: TRBD2
clone size: .
J gene: TRBJ2-7

CDR3 DNA: TGTGCCAGCAGCTCCCCCTCGGGGACAGTAAACACCGGGGAGCTGTTTTTT
CDR3 protein: CASSSPSGTVNTGELFF
V gene: TRBV11-3
D gene: TRBD1
clone size: few
J gene: TRBJ2-2

CDR3 DNA: TGTGCCAGTACTCTGGACAGGGTGGGTGGTCAGCCCCAGCATTTT
CDR3 protein: CASTLDRVGGQPQHF
V gene: TRBV19
D gene: TRBD1
clone size: .
J gene: TRBJ1-5

CDR3 DNA: TGCGCCAGCAGCTTGCCCTCTTGGCTTGAGCAGTTCTTC
CDR3 protein: CASSLPSWLEQFF
V gene: TRBV5-1
D gene: .
clone size: few
J gene: TRBJ2-1

CDR3 DNA: TGTGCCAGCAGCAAGAGGGGGCTTGCGGAGATAAACACCGGGGAGCTGTTTTTT
CDR3 protein: CASSKRGLAEINTGELFF
V gene: TRBV7-2
D gene: TRBD1
clone size: few
J gene: TRBJ2-2

CDR3 DNA: TGTGCCAGCAGCTCCGGGACAGGGGTAAATCAGCCCCAGCATTTT
CDR3 protein: CASSSGTGVNQPQHF
V gene: TRBV7-9
D gene: TRBD1
clone size: .
J gene: TRBJ1-5

CDR3 DNA: TGCGCCAGCAGCCCGACAGCTTTTTTGTACGAGCAGTACTTC
CDR3 protein: CASSPTAFLYEQYF
V gene: TRBV4-1
D gene: .
clone size: .
J gene: TRBJ2-7